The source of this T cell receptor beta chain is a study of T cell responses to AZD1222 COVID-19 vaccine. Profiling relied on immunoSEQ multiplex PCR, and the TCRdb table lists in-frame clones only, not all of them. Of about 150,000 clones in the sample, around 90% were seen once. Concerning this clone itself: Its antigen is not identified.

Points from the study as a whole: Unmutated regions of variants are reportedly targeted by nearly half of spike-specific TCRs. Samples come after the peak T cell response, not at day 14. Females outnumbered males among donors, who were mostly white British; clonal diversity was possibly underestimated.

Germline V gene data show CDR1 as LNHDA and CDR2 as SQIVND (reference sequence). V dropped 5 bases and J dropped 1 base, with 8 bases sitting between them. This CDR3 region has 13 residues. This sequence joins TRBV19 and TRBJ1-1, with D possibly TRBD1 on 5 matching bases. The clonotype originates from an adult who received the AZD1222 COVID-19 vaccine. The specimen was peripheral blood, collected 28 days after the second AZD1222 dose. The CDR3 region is CASSAGQNTEAFF. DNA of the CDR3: TGTGCCAGTAGTGCTGGACAGAACACTGAAGCTTTCTTT.